These 30 T cell receptor beta chains were all obtained from the same sample, sequenced in a study of T-cell reconstitution after alpha-beta-depleted transplantation in children. Molecular barcoding with unique molecular identifiers was used for the TCRbeta library. TCRdb called the PCR reads again in MiXCR, with one record for every CDR3 protein. Of fewer than 550,000 distinct CDR3 sequences listed, 9.5% to 12% are singletons. The sequencing used PBMCs, mostly from graft donor cells, collected 180 days after TCRalphabeta/CD19-depleted stem cell transplant. The receptors originated from a female patient between 2 and 10 years old who had a stem cell transplant for aplastic anemia, so the T cells may come from the graft donor.

There are a few counts of this clonotype. For the CDR3, the DNA is TGTGCCAGCAGCCATAGCCGCGGACAGGGACCCCCAGATACGCAGTATTTT. Amino acids: CASSHSRGQGPPDTQYF. The V and J genes are TRBV7-2 and TRBJ2-3; 8 nucleotides agree with TRBD1. This CDR3 has 17 residues. Germline V gene lookup returns CDR1 SGHTA and CDR2 FQGNSA. J lost 4 bases, V lost 5 bases, and 14 bases had no gene match.

The sample holds a few counts of this clonotype. The J gene is TRBJ2-5, the V gene TRBV15, with D possibly called TRBD1 or TRBD2 (7 bases each). The CDR3 length is 18 residues. Germline values: CDR1 LNHNV, CDR2 YYDKDF (reference sequence). The V end was cut by 0 bases, the J end by 2 bases, with 19 bases between. The CDR3: CATSRDRGQRDGQETQYF. The CDR3 nucleotides are TGTGCCACCAGCAGAGATAGGGGACAGCGGGATGGGCAAGAGACCCAGTACTTC.

This clonotype has ten or more counts. The chain employs TRBV24-1 and TRBJ2-1; weak D call: TRBD2 (5 bases). CDR3 size: 16 residues. Trimming pared 1 base from V and 1 base from J, leaving 10 bases between. Germline V gene sequence: CDR1 KGHDR, CDR2 SFDVKD. The CDR3: CATSDFGGRSYNEQFF. The CDR3 DNA reads TGTGCCACCAGTGATTTTGGAGGTCGATCCTACAATGAGCAGTTCTTC.

V gene TRBV6-2 or TRBV6-3 combines with J gene TRBJ1-1, with 7 positions matching TRBD1. CDR1 MNHEY and CDR2 SVGEGT come from the germline V gene. The CDR3 totals 17 residues. V lost 5 bases, J lost 0 bases, and 12 bases stayed unmatched. The CDR3 DNA reads TGTGCCAGCAGTCGGGCCGTCTTAGGGGGCATGAACACTGAAGCTTTCTTT. Translated: CASSRAVLGGMNTEAFF.

The chain has TRBV27 and TRBJ1-2, with D unclear. The CDR3 sequence is 13 residues long. The germline V gene encodes CDR1 MNHEY and CDR2 SMNVEV (reference sequence). Trimming stripped 5 bases from V and 3 bases from J, with 10 bases between. CDR3 DNA: TGTGCCAGCAGTACGAAGAAGGACTATGGCTACACCTTC. Protein product: CASSTKKDYGYTF.

This clonotype was recorded many times. For the CDR3, the DNA is TGTGCCAGCAGCTTAGATCCTAATGAAAAACTGTTTTTT. This gives the protein CASSLDPNEKLFF. The rearrangement uses TRBV11-2 and TRBJ1-4; D unresolved. CDR1 SGHAT and CDR2 FQNNGV come from the germline V gene. The CDR3 length is 13 residues. V shed 0 bases and J shed 3 bases, with 2 bases lying between them.

This chain's CDR3 is CATSKYNEQFF. The CDR3 DNA sequence: TGTGCCACCAGCAAGTACAATGAGCAGTTCTTC. V is TRBV15 and J is TRBJ2-1, with D unclear. This CDR3 is built from 11 residues. The ends were cut back, 4 bases at V and 4 bases at J, with 2 bases in the middle. Per germline, CDR1 LNHNV and CDR2 YYDKDF (reference sequence).

This clonotype turned up a few times. The V gene is TRBV7-9, the J gene TRBJ2-3, with 7 nucleotides matching TRBD2. The V and J ends lost 1 base and 0 bases, in that order; junction bases with no gene match: 4. The CDR3 contains 16 residues. Germline V lookup: CDR1 SEHNR, CDR2 FQNEAQ (reference sequence). The CDR3 region has the DNA TGTGCCAGCAGCTTAGGGGCGGGAGAGAGCACAGATACGCAGTATTTT. Residues: CASSLGAGESTDTQYF. Supplemented by reference TRBV7-9 and TRBJ2-3, the full variable domain reads DTGVSQNPRHKITKRGQNVTFRCDPISEHNRLYWYRQTLGQGPEFLTYFQNEAQLEKSRLLSDRFSAERPKGSFSTLEIQRTEQGDSAMYLCASSLGAGESTDTQYFGPGTRLTVL.

As concerns this clonotype: A read error may be the cause here, since a much bigger clone is one base away. The chain couples TRBV7-8 to TRBJ2-7, with D perhaps matching TRBD1 or TRBD2 (6 bases each). Germline V gene data show CDR1 as SGHVS and CDR2 as FQNEAQ. V dropped 8 bases and J dropped 4 bases, with 21 bases sitting between them. The CDR3 spans 15 residues. The CDR3 DNA sequence: TGTGCCAGCGGCATCAAGAGGGGGGATGGGTACGAGCAGTACGTC. Encoded protein: CASGIKRGDGYEQYV.

This clonotype was counted between two and nine times. V is TRBV7-9 and J is TRBJ2-7, with TRBD1 matching 9 bases. CDR3 length: 14 amino acids. The germline V gene has CDR1 SEHNR and CDR2 FQNEAQ (reference sequence). Trimming at V came to 1 base and at J to 6 bases, leaving 4 bases not matched to a gene. CDR3 sequence reads: CASSLEDRGPEQYV. In DNA form, the CDR3 reads TGTGCCAGCAGCTTAGAGGACAGGGGTCCCGAGCAGTACGTC.

The V gene is TRBV5-1, the J gene TRBJ2-5; no clear D gene. Germline-derived CDR1 and CDR2 are SGHRS and YFSETQ. Trimming removed 2 bases at V and 0 bases at J, with 11 bases between. This CDR3 contains 15 residues. The CDR3 protein is CASSFLRRYQETQYF. Written as DNA, the CDR3 is TGCGCCAGCAGCTTCTTGAGGAGATACCAAGAGACCCAGTACTTC.

This clonotype was counted ten times or more. The rearrangement uses TRBV7-2 and TRBJ2-2; 7 nucleotides match TRBD2. With V trimmed by 8 bases and J by 3 bases, 9 bases remained unmatched. CDR1 and CDR2 from the germline V gene are SGHTA and FQGNSA. There are 15 residues in the CDR3. The CDR3 sequence: CASSRVREYTGELFF. The CDR3 DNA is TGTGCCAGCTCTCGCGTGCGGGAGTACACCGGGGAGCTGTTTTTT.

This clonotype has more than one count but fewer than ten. The chain has TRBV7-6 and TRBJ2-7; possibly TRBD2 for D (5 bases). Trimming removed 4 bases at V and 1 base at J, with 11 bases between. Per the germline V gene, CDR1 is SGHVS and CDR2 is FNYEAQ. The CDR3 length is 14 residues. The CDR3 bases are TGTGCCAGCAGCTACGCCGGGAAATCCTACGAGCAGTACTTC. It specifies CASSYAGKSYEQYF.

This chain uses TRBV2 with TRBJ1-1, with TRBD1 matching over 7 bases. The CDR3 contains 12 residues. Unmatched junction bases numbered 3, after V lost 8 bases and J lost 3 bases. CDR1 SNHLY and CDR2 FYNNEI come from the germline V gene. CDR3 sequence (DNA): TGTGCCAGCGACAGGGATTACACTGAAGCTTTCTTT. Its protein is CASDRDYTEAFF.

This clonotype was detected only a few times. The chain joins TRBV6-1 to TRBJ1-1, with D perhaps matching TRBD1 (5 bases). Trimming pared 6 bases from V and 0 bases from J, leaving 20 bases between. Per the germline V gene, CDR1 is MNHNS and CDR2 is SASEGT. This CDR3 is 17 amino acids long. Here the CDR3 reads CASSSGAPSRLNTEAFF. The CDR3 nucleotides read TGTGCCAGCAGCTCCGGGGCCCCCAGCCGCCTGAACACTGAAGCTTTCTTT.

This clonotype was detected many times. The J gene is TRBJ1-1, the V gene TRBV29-1; 8 bases match TRBD1. Germline CDR1 SQVTM, CDR2 ANQGSEA. V shed 7 bases, J shed 6 bases, and the junction held 7 bases outside the gene matches. The CDR3 spans 12 residues. CDR3 coding DNA: TGCAGCGCCCGGACAGGGAGGTCTGAAGCTTTCTTT. It encodes CSARTGRSEAFF.

This clonotype was seen a handful of times. J is TRBJ1-4 and V is TRBV5-5; D gene uncertain. Germline-derived CDR1 and CDR2 are SGHKS and YYEKEE (reference sequence). This CDR3 has 14 residues. Trimming removed 5 bases from V and 10 bases from J, with 18 bases in between. CDR3 DNA: TGTGCCAGCAGTTTCGGGGTACCTTACCGAAAACTGTTTTTT. Its protein is CASSFGVPYRKLFF. The full variable domain, completed using reference TRBV5-5 and TRBJ1-4, is DAGVTQSPTHLIKTRGQQVTLRCSPISGHKSVSWYQQVLGQGPQFIFQYYEKEERGRGNFPDRFSARQFPNYSSELNVNALLLGDSALYLCASSFGVPYRKLFFGSGTQLSVL.

V and J are TRBV11-2 and TRBJ2-1; 9 bases agree with TRBD2. CDR3 length equals 15 residues. Trimming removed 4 bases from V and 9 bases from J; junction bases left unmatched: 10. Germline values: CDR1 SGHAT, CDR2 FQNNGV. The CDR3 loop reads CASSYGLATTGEQFF. CDR3 nucleotide sequence: TGTGCCAGCAGCTATGGACTAGCGACCACGGGTGAGCAGTTCTTC.

There are a few counts of this clonotype. The CDR3 spells CASSLDLEARRTEAFF. CDR3 bases: TGTGCCAGCAGCTTAGATCTTGAGGCGCGGCGCACTGAAGCTTTCTTT. This chain uses TRBV11-2 with TRBJ1-1; D not resolved. This CDR3 has 16 amino acids. Trimming pared 0 bases from V and 4 bases from J, leaving 15 bases between. Germline CDR1 and CDR2: SGHAT and FQNNGV.

This clonotype was detected ten times or more. The CDR3 reads CAISDTSGKSRADTQYF. CDR3 sequence (DNA): TGTGCCATCAGTGACACTAGCGGGAAATCGCGAGCAGATACGCAGTATTTT. The chain joins TRBV10-3 to TRBJ2-3, with 10 bases aligning to TRBD2. This CDR3 region has 17 residues. The J segment lost 4 bases and the V segment lost 3 bases, leaving 10 bases of the junction unmatched. CDR1 ENHRY and CDR2 SYGVKD come from the germline V gene.

This clonotype was counted ten times or more. The chain is built from TRBV7-9 and TRBJ1-1; D perhaps matches TRBD1 (6 bases). CDR3 length equals 14 residues. Germline V gives CDR1 SEHNR, CDR2 FQNEAQ (reference sequence). V was pared by 3 bases and J by 1 base, with 9 bases between. CDR3 protein: CASSFRQENTEAFF. The CDR3 DNA follows: TGTGCCAGCAGCTTTCGACAGGAGAACACTGAAGCTTTCTTT.

This clonotype was seen only a few times. The chain recombines TRBV4-2 with TRBJ2-7; 10 bases fit TRBD1. V was clipped by 3 bases and J by 2 bases; unmatched bases: 4. The germline V gene encodes CDR1 LGHNA and CDR2 YNFKEQ. CDR3 length equals 15 residues. The CDR3 region has the DNA TGTGCCAGCAGCCAGGACAGGGGGATCACCTACGAGCAGTACTTC. Its protein product is CASSQDRGITYEQYF.

Many counts were recorded for this clonotype. The V and J genes are TRBV20-1 and TRBJ1-1; a possible D gene is TRBD1 (5 bases). V was pared by 5 bases and J by 6 bases, with 10 bases between. Germline loops: CDR1 DFQATT, CDR2 SNEGSKA (reference sequence). The CDR3 is 11 residues long. The CDR3 DNA is TGCAGTGCTCGCTGGGGGGCTGAAGCTTTCTTT. It yields the protein CSARWGAEAFF.

V is TRBV4-1 and J is TRBJ2-3; TRBD1 is a possible D gene (6 bases). The CDR3 runs 17 residues. Trimming shortened V by 4 bases and J by 5 bases, and 22 bases separated the two germline ends. CDR1 and CDR2 (germline): MGHRA, YSYEKL. The CDR3 sequence: CASSPSPGHVVGDTQYF. The CDR3 DNA reads as TGCGCCAGCAGCCCGAGCCCGGGACACGTGGTAGGAGATACGCAGTATTTT.

The chain joins TRBV6-7 to TRBJ2-1; 10 bases are shared with TRBD2. TRBV6-7 is marked as an open reading frame, function uncertain. This CDR3 has 15 amino acids. The J segment lost 7 bases and the V segment lost 2 bases, leaving 5 bases of the junction unmatched. CDR3 bases: TGTGCCAGCAGTTACCAGCGGGAGGGTAAGAATGAGCAGTTCTTC. Translated: CASSYQREGKNEQFF.

The chain combines TRBV5-1 with TRBJ2-1, with a possible D match to TRBD1 (6 bases). The CDR3 runs 16 residues. Trimming shortened V by 4 bases and J by 5 bases, and 19 bases separated the two germline ends. The V gene's germline CDR1 is SGHRS and CDR2 YFSETQ. The CDR3 DNA follows: TGCGCCAGCAGCCTATGGGGGCCAACCGGTCACAATGAGCAGTTCTTC. This codes for CASSLWGPTGHNEQFF.

This clonotype came up a few times. The chain employs TRBV28 and TRBJ1-4; the match to TRBD1 covers 8 bases. Germline V gene data show CDR1 as MDHEN and CDR2 as SYDVKM. The CDR3 is 15 residues long. The V and J ends lost 5 bases and 8 bases, in that order; junction bases with no gene match: 10. CDR3 region: CASSPQGAGAEKLFF. CDR3 DNA: TGTGCCAGCAGTCCCCAGGGGGCTGGGGCGGAAAAACTGTTTTTT.

This clonotype was seen a handful of times. The chain carries TRBV12-3 or TRBV12-4 and TRBJ2-1, with D hard to call. Trimming removed 3 bases from V and 6 bases from J, with 6 bases in between. This CDR3 region has 12 residues. CDR3 sequence reads: CASSFNGNEQFF. CDR3 in DNA: TGTGCCAGCAGTTTCAACGGCAATGAGCAGTTCTTC.

This clonotype was seen many times. The chain employs TRBV12-3 or TRBV12-4 and TRBJ2-5; 14 nucleotides line up with TRBD2. The V gene end was trimmed by 5 bases and the J gene end by 5 bases; junction bases not matched to a gene: 7. The CDR3 extends over 16 amino acids. CDR3 sequence reads: CASSPKGLAGVETQYF. The CDR3 DNA follows: TGTGCCAGCAGTCCCAAGGGACTAGCGGGAGTCGAGACCCAGTACTTC.

This clonotype was seen a handful of times. The V and J genes are TRBV7-3 and TRBJ1-2; 9 bases are shared with TRBD1. Germline trimming cut 1 base from V and 4 bases from J; bases unmatched to any gene: 4. The CDR3 consists of 15 residues. The germline CDR1 and CDR2 sequences are SGHTA and FQGTGA. The CDR3 spells CASSLSGTGTYGYTF. CDR3 DNA: TGTGCCAGCAGCTTAAGTGGGACAGGGACCTATGGCTACACCTTC. The full variable domain, with the rest looked up from reference TRBV7-3 and TRBJ1-2, is GAGVSQTPSNKVTEKGKYVELRCDPISGHTALYWYRQSLGQGPEFLIYFQGTGAADDSGLPNDRFFAVRPEGSVSTLKIQRTERGDSAVYLCASSLSGTGTYGYTFGSGTRLTVV.